This TCR beta chain was retrieved from a study of blood T cell repertoires in COVID-19. At the level of the study: The study drew acute and convalescent COVID-19 samples from the United States, Italy and Spain. T cells, B-cell-depleted T cells, or PBMCs provided the cDNA or gDNA that served as material.

Trimming stripped 6 bases from V and 4 bases from J, with 23 bases between. Germline V lookup: CDR1 SNHLY, CDR2 FYNNEI. The CDR3 has 17 residues. In the original analysis: Amplification of reference gene primers was used by the study to estimate nucleated cell counts. Assay used: immunoSEQ multiplex PCR; TCRdb lists only in-frame clones, some missing. V, J and clone size derive from that table, while D and trimming were established from the DNA sequence. The table includes 120,000 to 150,000 clones, approximately 84% detected once. Individuals drawn from 24 US areas were about 18 to 95 years old. J is TRBJ2-3 and V is TRBV2; TRBD2 might be the D (6 bases). Source material: PBMCs or T cells enriched from blood (not recorded which). The sequence came from a woman in her 50s with acute COVID-19. CDR3 sequence reads: CASSPRGGTVGPDTQYF. The DNA of the CDR3 is TGTGCCAGCAGCCCCCGGGGAGGCACGGTCGGCCCAGATACGCAGTATTTT.